Each of the 2 T cell receptor beta chains below was sequenced from the same sample in a study of T cell repertoires in cytomegalovirus infection (dated by TCRdb to the late 2010s). The sequencer listed for this sample is Illumina HiSeq 1500. TCRdb redid the processing of the public reads, applying fastp at Q25 and MiXCR, and retained in-frame beta chains. Records with the same CDR3 protein are collapsed into one entry carrying the most frequent genes and DNA. For this sample the table gives around 530,000 distinct CDR3 sequences, of which 16% were detected only once. Of the sample, more than 20% falls within the top ten clones. The sequencing sample was made of CD8+ T cells from PBMCs. The receptors derive from a human donor in good health (CMV status not recorded). Some clones in this sample may be carry-over from other donors' samples.

This clonotype has just a few counts. This chain links TRBV27 with TRBJ1-2; 7 positions match TRBD1. Per germline, CDR1 MNHEY and CDR2 SMNVEV (reference sequence). The length of the CDR3 is 15 residues. V dropped 5 bases and J dropped 0; count of bases not matched to a gene: 6. The CDR3 region is CASSTGTATNYGYTF. CDR3 in DNA: TGTGCCAGCAGTACCGGGACAGCGACTAACTATGGCTACACCTTC.

The chain links TRBV29-1 to TRBJ2-1, with no clear D. Germline values: CDR1 SQVTM, CDR2 ANQGSEA. V lost 7 bases and J lost 1, with 11 bases in between. The CDR3 extends over 13 amino acids. DNA for the CDR3: TGCAGCGCGCCGGTGATATCCTACAATGAGCAGTTCTTC. It specifies CSAPVISYNEQFF.